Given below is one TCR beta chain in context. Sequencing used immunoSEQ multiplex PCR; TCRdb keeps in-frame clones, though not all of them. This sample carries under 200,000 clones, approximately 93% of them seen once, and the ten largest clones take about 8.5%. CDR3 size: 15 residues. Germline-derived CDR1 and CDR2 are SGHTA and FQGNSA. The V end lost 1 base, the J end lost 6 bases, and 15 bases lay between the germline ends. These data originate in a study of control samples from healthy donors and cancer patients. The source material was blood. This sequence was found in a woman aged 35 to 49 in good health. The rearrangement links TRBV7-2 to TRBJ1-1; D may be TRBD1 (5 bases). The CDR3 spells CASSLGGSGDAEAFF. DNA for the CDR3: TGTGCCAGCAGCTTAGGTGGTAGTGGGGACGCTGAAGCTTTCTTT.